This paragraph reports one TCR beta chain. This entry is derived from a study of cytomegalovirus exposure and HLA in healthy donors. The PCR contained 60 Vbeta and 13 Jbeta primers. The repertoire was sequenced with immunoSEQ multiplex PCR; TCRdb's copy has only in-frame clones and lacks some. The sample shows approximately 160,000 clones, less than 80% of them seen only once. The CDR3 loop spans 13 amino acids. The V gene lost 10 bases and the J gene lost 5 bases, with 17 bases spanning the gap. CDR1 is MDHEN and CDR2 is SYDVKM in the germline V gene. This chain links TRBV28 with TRBJ1-2; D is uncertain. The sequence was obtained from a female donor in good health and CMV-seronegative. The sample consisted of PBMCs. CDR3 loop: CATVLPTLYGYTF. The CDR3 nucleotides read TGTGCCACCGTTCTTCCTACCCTTTATGGCTACACCTTC.